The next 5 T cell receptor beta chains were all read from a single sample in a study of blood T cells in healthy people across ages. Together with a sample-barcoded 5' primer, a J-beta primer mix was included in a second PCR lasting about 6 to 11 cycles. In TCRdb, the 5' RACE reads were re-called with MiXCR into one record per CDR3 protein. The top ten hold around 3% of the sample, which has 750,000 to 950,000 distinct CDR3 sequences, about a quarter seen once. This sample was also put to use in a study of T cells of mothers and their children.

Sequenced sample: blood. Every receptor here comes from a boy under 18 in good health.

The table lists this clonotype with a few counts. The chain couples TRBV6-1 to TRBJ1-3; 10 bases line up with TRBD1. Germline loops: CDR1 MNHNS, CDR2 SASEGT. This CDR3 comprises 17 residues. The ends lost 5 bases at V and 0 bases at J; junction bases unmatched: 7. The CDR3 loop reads CASSPRDRGVSGNTIYF. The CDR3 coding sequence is TGTGCCAGCAGTCCTCGGGACAGGGGCGTCTCTGGAAACACCATATATTTT.

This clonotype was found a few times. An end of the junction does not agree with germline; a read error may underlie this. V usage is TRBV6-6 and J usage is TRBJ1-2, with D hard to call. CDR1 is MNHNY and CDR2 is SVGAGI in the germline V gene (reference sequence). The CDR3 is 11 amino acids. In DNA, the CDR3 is TGTGCCAGCAAATTTACTGAGGGCTGCACCTTC. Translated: CASKFTEGCTF.

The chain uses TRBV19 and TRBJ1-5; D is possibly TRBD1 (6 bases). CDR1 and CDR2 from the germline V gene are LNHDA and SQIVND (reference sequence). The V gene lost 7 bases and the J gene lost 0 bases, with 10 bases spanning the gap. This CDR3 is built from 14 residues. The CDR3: CASKGGLSNQPQHF. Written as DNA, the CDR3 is TGTGCCAGTAAGGGGGGACTTAGCAATCAGCCCCAGCATTTT. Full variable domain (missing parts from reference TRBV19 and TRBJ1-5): DGGITQSPKYLFRKEGQNVTLSCEQNLNHDAMYWYRQDPGQGLRLIYYSQIVNDFQKGDIAEGYSVSREKKESFPLTVTSAQKNPTAFYLCASKGGLSNQPQHFGDGTRLSIL.

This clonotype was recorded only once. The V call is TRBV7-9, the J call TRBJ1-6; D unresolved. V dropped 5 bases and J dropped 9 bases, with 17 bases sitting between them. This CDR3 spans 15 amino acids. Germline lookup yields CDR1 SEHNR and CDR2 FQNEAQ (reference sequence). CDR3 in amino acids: CASSIRTREGSPLHF. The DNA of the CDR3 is TGTGCCAGCAGCATAAGGACTCGGGAGGGTTCACCCCTCCACTTT.

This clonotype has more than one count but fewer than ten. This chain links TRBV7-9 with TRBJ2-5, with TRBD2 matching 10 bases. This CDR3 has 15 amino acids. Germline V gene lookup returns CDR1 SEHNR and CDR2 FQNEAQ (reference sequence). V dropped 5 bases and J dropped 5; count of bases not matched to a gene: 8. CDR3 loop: CASSPRGTSEETQYF. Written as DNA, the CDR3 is TGTGCCAGCAGCCCGAGGGGGACTAGCGAGGAGACCCAGTACTTC.